This TCR beta chain was recovered during a study of blood T cell repertoires in COVID-19. Study information: Nucleic acid was either cDNA or gDNA, and it came from T cells, B-cell-depleted T cells, or PBMCs.

From germline, CDR1 is MDHEN and CDR2 SYDVKM. This CDR3 comprises 14 residues. Trimming removed 6 bases from V and 0 bases from J, with 9 bases in between. Authors' analysis steps: Estimated nucleated cell counts came from reference gene primer amplification. Produced via immunoSEQ multiplex PCR; TCRdb's table is partial and in-frame only. V and J calls and clone size are copied from that table; D and trimming were computed from the DNA. The repertoire holds roughly 180,000 clones, approximately 86% seen once, with 2.1% in the top ten. Sequenced input: peripheral blood. The receptor's source is a man between 65 and 85 years old with active or convalescent COVID-19. The chain is built from TRBV28 and TRBJ1-3; D may be TRBD1 (6 bases). CDR3 loop: CASRVQGSGNTIYF. The CDR3 DNA reads TGTGCCAGCAGGGTACAGGGCTCTGGAAACACCATATATTTT.